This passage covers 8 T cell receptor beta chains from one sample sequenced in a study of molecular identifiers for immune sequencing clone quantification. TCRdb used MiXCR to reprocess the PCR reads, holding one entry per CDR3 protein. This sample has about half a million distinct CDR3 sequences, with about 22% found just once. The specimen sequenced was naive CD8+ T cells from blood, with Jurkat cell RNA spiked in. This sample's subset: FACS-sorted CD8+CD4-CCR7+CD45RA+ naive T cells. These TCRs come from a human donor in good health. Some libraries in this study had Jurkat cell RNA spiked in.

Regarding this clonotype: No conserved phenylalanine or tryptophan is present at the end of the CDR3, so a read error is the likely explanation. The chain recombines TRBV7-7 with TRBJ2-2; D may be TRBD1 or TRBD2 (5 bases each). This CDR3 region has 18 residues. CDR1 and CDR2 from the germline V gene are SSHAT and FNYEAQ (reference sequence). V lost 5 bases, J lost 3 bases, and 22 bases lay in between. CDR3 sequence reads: CASSPSPSGTWDTGELFS. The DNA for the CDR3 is TGTGCCAGCAGCCCATCCCCCAGTGGGACGTGGGACACCGGGGAGCTGTTTTCT.

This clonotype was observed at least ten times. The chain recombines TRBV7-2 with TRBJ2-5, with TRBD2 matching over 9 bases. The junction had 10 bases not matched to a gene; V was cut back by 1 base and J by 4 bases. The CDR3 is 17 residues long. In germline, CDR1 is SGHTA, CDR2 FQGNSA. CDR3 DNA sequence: TGTGCCAGCAGCTTAGAAGGACTTAGCGGGAGTTTAGAGACCCAGTACTTC. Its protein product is CASSLEGLSGSLETQYF.

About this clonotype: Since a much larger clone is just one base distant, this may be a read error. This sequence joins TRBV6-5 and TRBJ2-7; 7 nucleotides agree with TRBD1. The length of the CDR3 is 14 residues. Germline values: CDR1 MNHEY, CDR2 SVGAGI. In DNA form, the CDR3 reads TGTGCCGGCAGTTACGGGACAGCCCCCTACGAGCAGTACTTC. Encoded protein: CAGSYGTAPYEQYF.

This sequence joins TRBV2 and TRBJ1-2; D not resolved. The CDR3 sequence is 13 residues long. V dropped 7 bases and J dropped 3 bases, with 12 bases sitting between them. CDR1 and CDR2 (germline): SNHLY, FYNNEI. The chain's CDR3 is CASKDPDDYGYTF. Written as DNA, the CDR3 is TGTGCCAGCAAGGACCCAGACGACTATGGCTACACCTTC.

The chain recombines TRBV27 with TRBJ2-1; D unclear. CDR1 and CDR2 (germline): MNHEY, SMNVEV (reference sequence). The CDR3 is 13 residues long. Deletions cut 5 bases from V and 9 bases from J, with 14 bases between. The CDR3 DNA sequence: TGTGCCAGCAGTCCCCAGACCGAGAGTGAGCAGTTCTTC. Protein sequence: CASSPQTESEQFF.

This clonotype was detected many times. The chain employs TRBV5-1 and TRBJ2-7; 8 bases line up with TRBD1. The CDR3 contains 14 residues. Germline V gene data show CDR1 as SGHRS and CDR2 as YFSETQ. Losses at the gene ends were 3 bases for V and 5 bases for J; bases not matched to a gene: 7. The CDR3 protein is CASSSGQGSDEQYF. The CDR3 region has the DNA TGCGCCAGCAGCTCCGGACAGGGTAGTGACGAGCAGTACTTC.

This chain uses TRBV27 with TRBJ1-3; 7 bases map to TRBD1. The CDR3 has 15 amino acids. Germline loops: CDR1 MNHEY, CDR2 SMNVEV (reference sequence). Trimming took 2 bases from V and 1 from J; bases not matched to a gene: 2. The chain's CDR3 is CASSLQTGSGNTIYF. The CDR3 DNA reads TGTGCCAGCAGTTTACAGACAGGGTCTGGAAACACCATATATTTT.

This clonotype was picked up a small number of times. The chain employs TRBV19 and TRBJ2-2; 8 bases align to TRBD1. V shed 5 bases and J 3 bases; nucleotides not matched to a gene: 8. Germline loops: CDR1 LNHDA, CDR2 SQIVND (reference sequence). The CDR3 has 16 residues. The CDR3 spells CASSSRQGRYTGELFF. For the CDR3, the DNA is TGTGCCAGTAGTTCGAGACAGGGGAGGTACACCGGGGAGCTGTTTTTT.